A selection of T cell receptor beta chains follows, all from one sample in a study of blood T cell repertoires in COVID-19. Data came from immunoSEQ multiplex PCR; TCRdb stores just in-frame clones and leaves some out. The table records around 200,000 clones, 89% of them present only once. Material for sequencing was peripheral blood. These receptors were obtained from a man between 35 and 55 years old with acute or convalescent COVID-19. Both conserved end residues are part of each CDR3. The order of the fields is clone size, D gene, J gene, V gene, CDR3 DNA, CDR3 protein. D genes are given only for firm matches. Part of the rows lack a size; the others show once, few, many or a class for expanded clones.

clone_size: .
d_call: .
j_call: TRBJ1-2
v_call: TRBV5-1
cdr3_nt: TGCGCCAGCAGCGGGAGCGCGAACTATGGCTACACCTTC
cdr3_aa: CASSGSANYGYTF

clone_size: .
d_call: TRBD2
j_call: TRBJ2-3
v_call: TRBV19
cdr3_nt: TGTGCCAGTACGAGAAGCTGGGGGGGGACAGATACGCAGTATTTT
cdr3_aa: CASTRSWGGTDTQYF

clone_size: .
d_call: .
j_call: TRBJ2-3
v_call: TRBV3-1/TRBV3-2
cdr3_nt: TGTGCCAGCAGCCAAGATATAGGGGTCCTGGTGACAGATACGCAGTATTTT
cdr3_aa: CASSQDIGVLVTDTQYF

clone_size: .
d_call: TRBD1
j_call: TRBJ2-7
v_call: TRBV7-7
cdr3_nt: TGTGCTAGCAGCCCGGGGACAGGGAACGACTACGAGCAGTACTTC
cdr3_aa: CASSPGTGNDYEQYF

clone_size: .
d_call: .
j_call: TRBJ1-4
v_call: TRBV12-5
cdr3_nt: TGTGCTAGTGGTCCAGGTTCTGAAAAACTGTTTTTT
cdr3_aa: CASGPGSEKLFF

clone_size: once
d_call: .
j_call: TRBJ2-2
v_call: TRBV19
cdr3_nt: TGTGCCAGTAGTATAAGGTCCGGTCAGGGTCTGGGAAACACCGGGGAGCTGTTTTTT
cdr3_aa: CASSIRSGQGLGNTGELFF

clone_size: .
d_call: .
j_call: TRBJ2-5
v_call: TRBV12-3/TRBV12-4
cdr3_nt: TGTGCCAGCAGTTTTCAGCGGGCCGGGACCCAGTACTTC
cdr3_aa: CASSFQRAGTQYF

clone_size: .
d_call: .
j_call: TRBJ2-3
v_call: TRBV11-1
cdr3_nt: TGTGCCAGCAGCTTTAGTAGTCCCACAGATACGCAGTATTTT
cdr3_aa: CASSFSSPTDTQYF

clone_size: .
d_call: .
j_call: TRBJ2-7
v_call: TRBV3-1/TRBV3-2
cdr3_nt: TGTGCCAGCAGATACAGGGGGGGCGAGCAGTACTTC
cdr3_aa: CASRYRGGEQYF

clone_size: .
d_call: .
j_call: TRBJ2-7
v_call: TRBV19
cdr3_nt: TGTGCCAGTAGAGTCGCTAGCGATACCTACGAGCAGTACTTC
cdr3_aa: CASRVASDTYEQYF

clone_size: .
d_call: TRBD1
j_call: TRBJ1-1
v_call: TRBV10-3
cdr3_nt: TGTGCCATCGCCGGGACAGGGAGGGACACTGAAGCTTTCTTT
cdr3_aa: CAIAGTGRDTEAFF

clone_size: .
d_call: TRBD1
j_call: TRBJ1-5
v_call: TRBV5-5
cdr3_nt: TGTGCCAGCAGCCCCGGACAGGACAATCAGCCCCAGCATTTT
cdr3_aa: CASSPGQDNQPQHF

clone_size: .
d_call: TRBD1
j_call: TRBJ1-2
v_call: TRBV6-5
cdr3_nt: TGTGCCAGCAGCCCGACCCCCAACAGGGGCTATGGCTACACCTTC
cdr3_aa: CASSPTPNRGYGYTF

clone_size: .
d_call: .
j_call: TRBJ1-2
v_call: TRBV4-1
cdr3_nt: TGCGCCAGCAGCCAAGTCCAGGACTCGGGCTATGGCTACACCTTC
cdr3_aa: CASSQVQDSGYGYTF

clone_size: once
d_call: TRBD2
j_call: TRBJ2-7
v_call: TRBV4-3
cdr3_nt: TGCGCCAGCAGCCAAGCCCAAGCGGGGGGGCCGGGGGAGCAGTACTTC
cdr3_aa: CASSQAQAGGPGEQYF

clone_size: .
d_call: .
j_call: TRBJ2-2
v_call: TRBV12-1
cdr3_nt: TGTGCCAGCAGCCCCCCCTTACTAGCGGGGGGGATGAACACCGGGGAGCTGTTTTTT
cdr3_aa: CASSPPLLAGGMNTGELFF

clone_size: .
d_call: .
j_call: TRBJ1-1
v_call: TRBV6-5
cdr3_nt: TGTGCCAGCAAAATTACCGGGACAACCACTGAAGCTTTCTTT
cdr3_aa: CASKITGTTTEAFF

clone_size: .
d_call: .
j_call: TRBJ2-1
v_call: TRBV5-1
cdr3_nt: TGCGCCAGCAGCTATCTTGCGGGGCGATCCTACAATGAGCAGTTCTTC
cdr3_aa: CASSYLAGRSYNEQFF

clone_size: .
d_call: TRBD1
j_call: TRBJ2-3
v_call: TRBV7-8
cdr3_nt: TGTGCCAGCAGCCCCACAGGGGGCACAGATACGCAGTATTTT
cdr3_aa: CASSPTGGTDTQYF

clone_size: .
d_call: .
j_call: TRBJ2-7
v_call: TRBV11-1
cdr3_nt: TGTGCCAGCAGCTTGGGACTTACCTACGAGCAGTACTTC
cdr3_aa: CASSLGLTYEQYF

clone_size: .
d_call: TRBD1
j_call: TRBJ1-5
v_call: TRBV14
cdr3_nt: TGTGCCAGCAGCGGACAGGTCGGTCAGCCCCAGCATTTT
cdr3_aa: CASSGQVGQPQHF

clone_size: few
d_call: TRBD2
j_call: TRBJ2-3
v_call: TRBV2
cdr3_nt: TGTGCCAGCAGTGGGGGAGCGGGGGGGACAGATACGCAGTATTTT
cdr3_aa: CASSGGAGGTDTQYF

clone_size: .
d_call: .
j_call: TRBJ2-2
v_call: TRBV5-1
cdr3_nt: TGCGCCAGCAGAGAGGGCGTCAACACCGGGGAGCTGTTTTTT
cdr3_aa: CASREGVNTGELFF

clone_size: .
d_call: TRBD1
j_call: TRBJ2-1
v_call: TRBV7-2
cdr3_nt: TGTGCCAGCAGCTCGTCGACAGGGAAGGCCTACAATGAGCAGTTCTTC
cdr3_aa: CASSSSTGKAYNEQFF

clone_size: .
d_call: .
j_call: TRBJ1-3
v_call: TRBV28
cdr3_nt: TGTGCCAGCACCTTGGGGGGGCCGAACTCTGGAAACACCATATATTTT
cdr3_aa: CASTLGGPNSGNTIYF

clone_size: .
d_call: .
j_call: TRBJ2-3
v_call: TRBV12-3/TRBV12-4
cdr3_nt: TGTGCCAGCAGTCCTACCCGAGATACGCAGTATTTT
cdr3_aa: CASSPTRDTQYF

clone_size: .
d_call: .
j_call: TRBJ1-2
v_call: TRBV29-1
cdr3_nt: TGCAGCGTTGAGTTGGCAGGCGCGGGAGGCTACACCTTC
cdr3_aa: CSVELAGAGGYTF

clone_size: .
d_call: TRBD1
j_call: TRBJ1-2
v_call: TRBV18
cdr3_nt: TGTGCCAGCTCACCCTCTCCAGGACAGGGTCCCGACTATGGCTACACCTTC
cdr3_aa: CASSPSPGQGPDYGYTF

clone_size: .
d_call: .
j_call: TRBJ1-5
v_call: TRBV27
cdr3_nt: TGTGCCAGCAGCCCGGGGGTGGGCAATCAGCCCCAGCATTTT
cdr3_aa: CASSPGVGNQPQHF

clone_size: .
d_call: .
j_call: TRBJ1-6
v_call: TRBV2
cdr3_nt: TGTGCCAGCAGTGAAGCGGGCTCGGCCTATAATTCACCCCTCCACTTT
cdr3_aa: CASSEAGSAYNSPLHF

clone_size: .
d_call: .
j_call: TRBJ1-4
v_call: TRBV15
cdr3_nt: TGTGCCACCAGCAGAGATTGGGAGAACTACGAAAAACTGTTTTTT
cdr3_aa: CATSRDWENYEKLFF

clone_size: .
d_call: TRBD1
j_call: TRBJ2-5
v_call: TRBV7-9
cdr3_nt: TGTGCCAGCAGCTTAGTGGGACAGGAGCAAGAGACCCAGTACTTC
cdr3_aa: CASSLVGQEQETQYF

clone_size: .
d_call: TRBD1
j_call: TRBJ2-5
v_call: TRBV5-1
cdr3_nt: TGCGCCAGCAGCTGGGGAAGGGACAGGGGCGAAGAGACCCAGTACTTC
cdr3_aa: CASSWGRDRGEETQYF

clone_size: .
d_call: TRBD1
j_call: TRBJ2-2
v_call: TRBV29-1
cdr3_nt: TGCAGCGCCGCGCAGGGGGCTATTGGCGGGGAGCTGTTTTTT
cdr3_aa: CSAAQGAIGGELFF

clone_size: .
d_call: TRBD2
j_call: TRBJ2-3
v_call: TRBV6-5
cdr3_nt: TGTGCCAGCAGTTCCCTGGGGCGGGGGGGCACAGATACGCAGTATTTT
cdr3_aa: CASSSLGRGGTDTQYF

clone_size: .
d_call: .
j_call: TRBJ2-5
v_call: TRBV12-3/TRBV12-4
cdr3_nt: TGTGCCAGCAGTGAGATGGACCAAGAGACCCAGTACTTC
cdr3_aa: CASSEMDQETQYF

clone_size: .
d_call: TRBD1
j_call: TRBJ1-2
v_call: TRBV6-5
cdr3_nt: TGTGCCAGCAGTTACTTGGGACAGGGAGGCGATGGCTACACCTTC
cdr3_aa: CASSYLGQGGDGYTF

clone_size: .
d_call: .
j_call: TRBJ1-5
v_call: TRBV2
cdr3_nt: TGTGCCAGCAGTGGGAGGGGCTTTAGCAATCAGCCCCAGCATTTT
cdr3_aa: CASSGRGFSNQPQHF

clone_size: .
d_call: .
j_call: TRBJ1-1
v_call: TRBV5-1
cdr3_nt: TGCGCCAGCCGCCTTTCGGGGAACACTGAAGCTTTCTTT
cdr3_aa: CASRLSGNTEAFF

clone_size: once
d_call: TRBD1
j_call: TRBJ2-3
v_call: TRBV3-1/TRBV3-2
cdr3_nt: TGTGCCAGCAGCTACTCGAGGGGGCAGGGCGCAGATACGCAGTATTTT
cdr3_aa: CASSYSRGQGADTQYF

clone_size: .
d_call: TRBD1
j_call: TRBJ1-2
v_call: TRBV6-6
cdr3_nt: TGTGCCAGCAGTTCCAGGGACAGGGGGGGTTATGGCTACACCTTC
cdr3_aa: CASSSRDRGGYGYTF

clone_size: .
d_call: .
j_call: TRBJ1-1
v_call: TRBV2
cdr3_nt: TGTGCCAGCAGTGGGGGGCGGGGGATTGAAGCTTTCTTT
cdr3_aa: CASSGGRGIEAFF

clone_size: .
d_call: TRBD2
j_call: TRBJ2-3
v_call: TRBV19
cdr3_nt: TGTGCCACCTCGGGACTAGCCCCAGATACGCAGTATTTT
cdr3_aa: CATSGLAPDTQYF

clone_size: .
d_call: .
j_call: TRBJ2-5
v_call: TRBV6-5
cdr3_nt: TGTGCCAGCAGTTCTAGGAGCCAGAGACCCCAAGAGACCCAGTACTTC
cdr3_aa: CASSSRSQRPQETQYF

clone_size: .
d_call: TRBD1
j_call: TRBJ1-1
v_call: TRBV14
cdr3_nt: TGTGCCAGCAGCAGACGGACAGGGATGAACACTGAAGCTTTCTTT
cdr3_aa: CASSRRTGMNTEAFF

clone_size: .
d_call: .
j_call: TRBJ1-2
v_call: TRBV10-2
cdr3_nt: TGCGCCAGCAGTGATGAGGCGTATGGCTACACCTTC
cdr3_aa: CASSDEAYGYTF

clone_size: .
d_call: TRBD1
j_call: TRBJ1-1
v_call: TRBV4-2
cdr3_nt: TGTGCCAGCAGCCAAGGGGACAGGGAGGACACTGAAGCTTTCTTT
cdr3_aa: CASSQGDREDTEAFF

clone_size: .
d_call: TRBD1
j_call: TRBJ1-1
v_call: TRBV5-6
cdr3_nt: TGTGCCAGCAGCCGGACAGGGCGGAACACTGAAGCTTTCTTT
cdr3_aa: CASSRTGRNTEAFF

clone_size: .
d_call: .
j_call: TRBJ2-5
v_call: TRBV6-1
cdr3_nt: TGTGCCAGCAGTGAAGGCGTCCAAGAGGTGGAGACCCAGTACTTC
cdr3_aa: CASSEGVQEVETQYF

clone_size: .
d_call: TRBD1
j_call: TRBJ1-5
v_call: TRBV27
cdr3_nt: TGTGCCAGCAGTCCTATAGGGGGCTCGGGCAATCAGCCCCAGCATTTT
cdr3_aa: CASSPIGGSGNQPQHF

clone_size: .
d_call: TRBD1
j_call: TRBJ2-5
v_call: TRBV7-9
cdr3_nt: TGTGCCAGCAGTCAACCGGGACAGGGACCAGAGACCCAGTACTTC
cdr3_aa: CASSQPGQGPETQYF

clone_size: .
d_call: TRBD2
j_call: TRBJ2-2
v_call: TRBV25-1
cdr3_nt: TGTGCCAGCAGTAGCCGAAGCGGGGGCCAGTCCACCGGGGAGCTGTTTTTT
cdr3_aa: CASSSRSGGQSTGELFF

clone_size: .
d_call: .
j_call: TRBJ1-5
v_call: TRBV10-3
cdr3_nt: TGTGCCATCAGTGAGTCGGGGGGGGCCAACCAGCCCCAGCATTTT
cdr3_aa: CAISESGGANQPQHF

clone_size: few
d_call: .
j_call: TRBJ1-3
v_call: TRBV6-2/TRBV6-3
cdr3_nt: TGTGCCAGCAGTTACCCATCGTCGGGACAAGTCTCTGGAAACACCATATATTTT
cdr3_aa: CASSYPSSGQVSGNTIYF

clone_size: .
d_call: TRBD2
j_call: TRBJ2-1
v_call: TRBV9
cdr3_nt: TGTGCCAGCAGCGTAGTGAGCGGGGAGTACAATGAGCAGTTCTTC
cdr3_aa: CASSVVSGEYNEQFF

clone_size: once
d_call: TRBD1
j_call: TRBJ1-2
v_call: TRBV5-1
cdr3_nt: TGCGCCAGCAGCTTGGCCGGGACAGATTATGGCTACACCTTC
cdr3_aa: CASSLAGTDYGYTF